This T cell receptor (beta chain) is drawn from a study of cytomegalovirus exposure and HLA in healthy donors (dated by TCRdb to 2017 to 2019). The study in broad terms: In an earlier analysis of roughly 500 of the donors, 276 Gb of sequence data and 100 million or so unique TCR beta sequences from about 179 million T cells were reported. Every discovery cohort repertoire had been produced on one sequencing platform. In an earlier analysis of over 550 of the donors, high-throughput TCR beta sequencing was used to judge whether each TCR beta V gene segment behaved as functional or pseudogenic. Donor age, sex, ethnicity and CMV serostatus were compiled alongside the repertoire data. Because of strong linkage in the cohort, roughly five DR-DQ haplotypes were treated as single units for association and clustering. An early release covering just under 650 HLA-typed donors comprised 300 to 350 gigabases of sequencing data and around 85 million unique TCR sequences. The study aimed to test whether cataloging public T cell receptors could reveal signatures of past pathogen exposure. Of the roughly 410 genotyped donors, 80% to 90% were placed in the genetic ancestry cluster associated with self-reported Caucasian donors. A later genetic analysis used genome-wide SNP genotypes for about 60% of the roughly 700 donors, treating that subset as a discovery cohort. In the later analysis, no new phenotypic data were used to find candidate immune exposures; instead, reliance was placed on TCR beta sequences and their occurrence across donors. Along with the approximately 620-subject first cohort, a separate validation cohort of 120 different subjects was used. To predict cytomegalovirus infection status, the study combined high-throughput TCR immunosequencing, statistical association of individual TCRs with disease status, and machine learning. Class I and class II HLA loci were covered by the typing at four-digit resolution. Among roughly 400 genotyped donors of the cohort, an average of approximately 240,000 unique TCR beta nucleotide sequences were sequenced per donor, 15% to 20% of them non-productive. A later analysis re-analyzed previously published TCR beta repertoires from 500 to 700 donors and added high-resolution HLA genotyping to study TCR occurrence patterns. The study used immunosequencing to profile the T cell repertoires of hundreds of subjects and linked those repertoires to cytomegalovirus serostatus. Typing coverage differed by locus: A, B, C, DRB1 and DQB1 were typed in roughly 629-630 donors, DQA1 in about 500, DPA1 in roughly 590, and DPB1 in around 440.

The paper's findings and limits, for the study overall: The 87-base-pair reads could not distinguish some IMGT-functional V segments, including TRBV6-2 and TRBV6-3, so those segments were excluded. While some public TCRs were present in many individuals, most TCR sequences turned up only very rarely across donors. According to a later analysis, TCR association rates differed among HLA loci, with DRB1 alleles showing the most associated TCRs and HLA-C alleles showing the fewest. Because counts were too low, under 20 rarely observed V segments, including chromosome 9 orphons, were left out of the earlier analysis of approximately 500 of the donors. Several of the top co-occurrence clusters appeared to be linked to parvovirus B19, influenza, CMV and Epstein-Barr virus, according to a later analysis. A later genetic analysis associated a missense DCLRE1C variant with V-gene and J-gene trimming of TCR beta chains, and an independent cohort replicated the association. A group of highly shared sequence variants was considered likely to be a technical artifact of the sequencing pipeline. The presence/absence analyses assumed that sequencing depth was roughly uniform across donors, and that assumption may not be true. A few of the identified cytomegalovirus-associated TCR beta chains were confirmed in vitro to be specific for cytomegalovirus antigens. A further reported finding was that TCR beta sequences accurately predicted the HLA-A and HLA-B alleles for most subjects in the first cohort. In this cohort, only TCR beta chains were sequenced, and detectable features were limited by the absence of alpha or paired-chain data. Compared with equally common non-associated chains, HLA-associated TCR beta chains in a later analysis were more clonally expanded and had lower generation probabilities. According to a later analysis, most CMV-associated TCR beta chains appeared to be HLA-restricted, and the HLA associations seemed to be driven largely by CMV exposure. In the study, roughly 160 TCR beta chains were listed as associated with cytomegalovirus. According to the authors, the approach could potentially be generalized to other disease states and immunological phenotypes. Correlated functional status among segregating V segments might reflect linkage disequilibrium, but an unknown experimental factor could not be ruled out. A later genetic analysis reported fewer N-insertions in productive TCRs among donors in an Asian-associated ancestry cluster than the roughly 700-donor mean. An earlier analysis of around 500 of the donors showed that most TCR beta V segments appeared in productive rearrangements either about 90% or about 30% of the time, which broadly matched IMGT annotations. In both the original and validation cohorts, the classifier was reported to diagnose cytomegalovirus status with high specificity and sensitivity. HLA typing was unavailable for some donors at each locus, so association tests used only the typed subset. A later analysis associated roughly 17,000 TCR beta sequences with specific HLA alleles at a false discovery rate of 0.05. Assigning TCR associations to individual alleles was difficult when HLA alleles, especially DR and DQ, strongly co-occurred. For the cohort, immune exposure information was limited to CMV serostatus.

The cohort was made up of approximately 700 healthy bone marrow donors. At the time of sampling, every cohort member was nominally healthy, though immune exposures that went unrecorded were likely present. The donor tested CMV seropositive, placing the donor among the 250 to 350 seropositive members of the cohort. A peripheral blood sample was provided by each donor, and peripheral blood mononuclear cells were used for TCR beta sequencing. Genomic DNA extraction from the blood cell samples was performed with the Qiagen DNeasy Blood Extraction Kit. Concerning this clone: Its antigen remains undetermined. No much larger clonotype is one base removed from it; base qualities were not supplied.

Relative to germline, V is missing 4 bases and J is missing 5 bases, with 6 bases of the junction outside any gene match. The CDR3 runs 14 amino acids, cysteine and phenylalanine included. Kept here is only the CDR3 DNA, which spans 42 bases and is read in frame from base 1. From the germline V gene, CDR1 is MGHRA and CDR2 is YSYEKL. The library was produced with the immunoSEQ multiplex PCR assay. The multiplex PCR relied on a mix of 60 forward primers for TCR Vbeta segments and 13 reverse primers for TCR Jbeta segments. The CDR3 region of rearranged TCR beta genes was amplified from genomic DNA with a multiplex PCR assay. The amplified TCR beta libraries were sequenced on the Illumina HiSeq System as 87-base-pair reads. The source study handled its data this way. Across the 500 to 850 repertoires, a later analysis counted 60 million to 90 million unique TCR beta chains, 9 million to 14 million of which were shared by at least two donors. Raw reads were error-corrected and collapsed into unique sequences by a nearest-neighbor algorithm in which closely related sequences were merged to remove PCR and sequencing errors. Alignment of CDR3 sequences to IMGT reference sequences was used to assign V, D and J gene segments. For a sequence to be retained, a match of at least six nucleotides was required to both a V gene segment and a J gene segment. A rearrangement counted as productive if the CDR3 had no stop codons and remained in frame with V and J, and every other rearrangement counted as non-productive. Following IMGT convention, CDR3 was defined as the stretch from the second conserved V-encoded cysteine to the conserved J-encoded phenylalanine. Sequences without an unambiguous match to a single V gene segment were excluded from the earlier analysis of approximately 600 of the donors. An earlier analysis of approximately 590 of the donors classified V segments as functional when productive rearrangements were above 56.7% and as segregating when the standard deviation between donors was above 5%. A statistical classification framework was developed to diagnose cytomegalovirus status using the catalog of TCR beta chain sequences. V and J gene assignment, in a later analysis, came from comparing TCR nucleotide sequences with IMGT/GENE-DB human TR gene sequences. In a later analysis, CDR3 sequences and most-parsimonious VDJ recombination scenarios were assigned using the TCRdist pipeline. A later analysis defined each TCR beta chain by its CDR3 amino acid sequence plus V-gene family, and excluded reads lacking a unique V-gene family. To address suspected cross-contamination and a sequencing artifact, a later analysis removed approximately 600 highly shared, low-generation-probability nucleotide sequences. For each public chain, a later analysis derived a clonal expansion index from normalized ranks of inferred template counts within each repertoire. In a later analysis, generation probabilities were computed with a VDJ recombination model fitted to out-of-frame rearrangements, and the resulting probabilities were checked against IGoR. A later analysis scored TCR-TCR, TCR-HLA and TCR-CMV co-occurrence with hypergeometric tests, applying a repertoire-size bias correction to TCR pairs. To estimate false discovery rates, a later analysis permuted the HLA or CMV assignments 20 times. In a later analysis, co-occurring TCRs were grouped using DBSCAN, with TCRdist sequence similarity added in when clustering inside HLA-allele-positive subsets. Repertoires with fewer than 30,000 or more than 120,000 public chains, plus five repertoires with anomalous nucleotide sharing, were excluded from co-occurrence clustering. The source is immuneACCESS, and TCRdb retained only in-frame sequences with V and J called. Part of the clones is not carried over; for the studies checked, unresolved V genes explain less than half of this, and the remainder is unexplained. The D gene and trimming were derived from the DNA, and the V and J assignments and clone size from that table. This sample lists 180,000 or so clones; more than 75% were detected once. The ten largest clones add up to about 2.5% of the sample.

Sequenced sample: PBMCs. This sequence originates from a woman aged 25 to 45 in good health and CMV-seropositive. The rearranged chain carries TRBV4-1 and TRBJ2-7; the junction holds 9 bases that match TRBD1. The nucleotide sequence reads TGCGCCAGCAGCCCCGGGACAGGGTACGACGAGCAGTACTTC. It translates to CASSPGTGYDEQYF.